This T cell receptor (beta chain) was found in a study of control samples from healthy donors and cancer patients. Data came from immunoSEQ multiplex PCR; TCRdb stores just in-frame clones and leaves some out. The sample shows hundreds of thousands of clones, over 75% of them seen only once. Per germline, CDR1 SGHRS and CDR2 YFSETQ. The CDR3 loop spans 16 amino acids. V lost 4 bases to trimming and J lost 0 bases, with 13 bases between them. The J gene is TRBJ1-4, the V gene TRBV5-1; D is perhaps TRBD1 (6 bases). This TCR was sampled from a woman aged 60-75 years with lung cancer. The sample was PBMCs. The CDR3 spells CASSVGNRATNEKLFF. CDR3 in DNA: TGCGCCAGCAGCGTAGGGAACAGGGCAACTAATGAAAAACTGTTTTTT.